The source of this T cell receptor (beta chain) is a study of PD-L1 blockade in urothelial cancer. Study-wide background: Males with urothelial cancer arising in the bladder constituted about 85% of the roughly 29 patients. Median blood clonality was roughly 0.078, with around 83,000 unique TCRs. Findings of the study overall: Blood clones associated with the tumor expanded more at 3 weeks in durable-benefit patients.

Spiking of synthetic TCR analog templates was performed in each PCR. Method: immunoSEQ multiplex PCR; TCRdb's copy keeps in-frame clones and lacks some. The sample has 120,000 or so clones, approximately 85% seen once. Time point indicated: peripheral blood 6 weeks after treatment start. Of note for this clone: Its antigen is not known.

Germline V lookup: CDR1 GTSNPN, CDR2 SVGIG (reference sequence). The CDR3 runs 17 residues. The ends lost 2 bases at V and 0 bases at J; junction bases unmatched: 9. This specimen consisted of PBMCs, obtained around atezolizumab (anti-PD-L1) treatment. The gene calls are TRBV30 and TRBJ1-5; 8 nucleotides agree with TRBD1. The TCR comes from a man aged 45-65 years with urothelial cancer. The CDR3 bases are TGTGCCTGGAGTTCGGACAGGGTAGGAAATAGCAATCAGCCCCAGCATTTT. Protein sequence: CAWSSDRVGNSNQPQHF.